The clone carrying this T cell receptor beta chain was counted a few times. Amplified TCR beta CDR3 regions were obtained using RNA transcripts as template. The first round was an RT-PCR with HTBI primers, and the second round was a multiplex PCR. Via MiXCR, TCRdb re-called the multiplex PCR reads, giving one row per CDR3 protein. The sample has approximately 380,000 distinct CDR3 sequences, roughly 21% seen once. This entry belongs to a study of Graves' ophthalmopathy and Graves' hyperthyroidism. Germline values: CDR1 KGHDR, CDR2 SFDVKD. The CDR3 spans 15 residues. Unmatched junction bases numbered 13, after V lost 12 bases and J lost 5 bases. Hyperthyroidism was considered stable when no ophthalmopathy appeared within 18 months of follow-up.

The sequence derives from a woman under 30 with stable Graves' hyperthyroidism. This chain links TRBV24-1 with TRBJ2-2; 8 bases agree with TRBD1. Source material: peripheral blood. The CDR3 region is CASRGGTGRTGELFF. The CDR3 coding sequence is TGTGCCTCCCGAGGCGGGACAGGCCGAACCGGGGAGCTGTTTTTT.